This TCR beta chain was obtained from a study of shared clonotypes between healthy human individuals. Trimming pared 2 bases from V and 7 bases from J, leaving 11 bases between. From germline, CDR1 is SGHDN and CDR2 FVKESK. The CDR3 spans 13 residues. The study drew its donors from healthy HIV-negative adults without recent acute infections or vaccinations. TCRdb keeps only in-frame clones here, not all; method: immunoSEQ multiplex PCR. The table lists a few million clones, 90% to 97% of them singletons. The source is a man aged 18 to 30 in good health. V gene TRBV14 combines with J gene TRBJ1-2, with D possibly TRBD1 on 5 matching bases. What was sequenced was naive CD4+ T cells sorted from blood. Subset reported: CD45RA+ positively selected. CDR3 bases: TGTGCCAGCAGCCAATCCGGGGGATTTGGCTACACCTTC. Protein product: CASSQSGGFGYTF.